Listed below are T cell receptor beta chains from one sample, sequenced in a study of CD8+ T cells in alopecia areata. Here immunoSEQ multiplex PCR was the method, and the copy in TCRdb shows in-frame clones only, minus some. The sample has 120,000 or so clones, approximately 47% seen once. Sequencing was carried out using NKG2D-low CD8+ T cells sorted from blood. The receptors here all came from a human donor with alopecia areata. The CDR3 runs from the conserved cysteine through the conserved F or W. D genes are given only for firm matches. A clone size is listed for some rows: how often the clone was seen (once, few, many), or a class if it is expanded.

-,-,TRBJ2-7,TRBV11-3,CASSLPRGLGFYEQYF,TGTGCCAGCAGCTTACCCAGGGGCTTGGGTTTCTACGAGCAGTACTTC
-,few,TRBJ1-2,TRBV29-1,CSDEYYGYTF,TGCAGCGACGAATACTATGGCTACACCTTC
-,-,TRBJ2-3,TRBV5-1,CASSLGLSDTQYF,TGCGCCAGCAGCTTGGGACTTTCAGATACGCAGTATTTT
-,few,TRBJ1-5,TRBV4-1,CASSLWTDNQPQHF,TGCGCCAGCAGCCTCTGGACAGACAATCAGCCCCAGCATTTT
TRBD2,-,TRBJ2-7,TRBV11-2,CASSLGGSYEQYF,TGTGCCAGCAGCTTGGGAGGGTCCTACGAGCAGTACTTC
-,-,TRBJ2-1,TRBV25-1,CATTSGGEQFF,TGTGCCACCACCTCCGGGGGAGAGCAGTTCTTC
TRBD1,-,TRBJ2-3,TRBV9,CASSVGRGTDTQYF,TGTGCCAGCAGCGTGGGCAGGGGGACGGATACGCAGTATTTT
-,-,TRBJ2-1,TRBV27,CASSLTASYNEQFF,TGTGCCAGCAGTTTGACAGCCTCCTACAATGAGCAGTTCTTC
-,-,TRBJ2-5,TRBV6-6,CASLRDGETQYF,TGTGCCAGCTTACGGGACGGGGAGACCCAGTACTTC
-,few,TRBJ2-7,TRBV29-1,CSAVQRYEQYF,TGCAGCGCTGTGCAGAGATACGAGCAGTACTTC
-,-,TRBJ2-3,TRBV30,CAWTGITDTQYF,TGTGCCTGGACCGGGATTACAGATACGCAGTATTTT
-,-,TRBJ2-1,TRBV27,CASSLEQLPPSNEQFF,TGTGCCAGCAGTTTAGAGCAGCTTCCACCATCCAATGAGCAGTTCTTC
-,few,TRBJ2-5,TRBV5-6,CASSLRPLETQYF,TGTGCCAGCAGCTTGAGGCCTCTGGAGACCCAGTACTTC
-,few,TRBJ1-1,TRBV11-2,CASSTGLTNTEAFF,TGTGCCAGCAGCACCGGACTGACGAACACTGAAGCTTTCTTT
-,-,TRBJ2-7,TRBV11-3,CASSFGTHEQYF,TGTGCCAGCAGCTTTGGGACTCACGAGCAGTACTTC
-,-,TRBJ2-7,TRBV2,CASMSDVGEQYF,TGTGCCAGCATGTCGGACGTGGGGGAGCAGTACTTC
-,-,TRBJ2-1,TRBV30,CAWSRDRQDEQFF,TGTGCCTGGAGTAGGGACCGCCAGGATGAGCAGTTCTTC
TRBD1,-,TRBJ2-1,TRBV2,CASSGQDYNEQFF,TGTGCCAGCTCCGGACAGGATTACAATGAGCAGTTCTTC
TRBD2,few,TRBJ2-3,TRBV29-1,CSVGLAGDLMDTQYF,TGCAGCGTTGGACTAGCGGGAGACCTTATGGATACGCAGTATTTT
-,-,TRBJ2-1,TRBV18,CASSPSDVNEQFF,TGTGCCAGCTCACCCTCCGACGTAAATGAGCAGTTCTTC
TRBD1,-,TRBJ2-7,TRBV4-1,CASSQATTGNEQYF,TGCGCCAGCAGCCAAGCGACGACAGGGAACGAGCAGTACTTC
-,-,TRBJ2-3,TRBV29-1,CSAPGRLTDTQYF,TGCAGCGCCCCGGGACGCCTCACAGATACGCAGTATTTT
TRBD1,-,TRBJ2-7,TRBV29-1,CSVQTGGYEQYF,TGCAGCGTTCAGACAGGGGGCTACGAGCAGTACTTC
-,-,TRBJ2-7,TRBV29-1,CSVAETTYEQYF,TGCAGCGTTGCCGAAACTACCTACGAGCAGTACTTC
-,-,TRBJ2-7,TRBV2,CASIEGGLLYEQYF,TGTGCCAGCATCGAGGGAGGACTACTCTACGAGCAGTACTTC
TRBD2,few,TRBJ2-5,TRBV18,CASSRPTSGKETQYF,TGTGCCAGCTCACGTCCTACTAGCGGGAAAGAGACCCAGTACTTC
-,-,TRBJ2-5,TRBV9,CASSANPDPETQYF,TGTGCCAGCAGCGCAAACCCCGATCCGGAGACCCAGTACTTC
-,few,TRBJ2-1,TRBV29-1,CSLGDGLELGSSYNEQFF,TGCAGCTTGGGAGACGGGCTAGAGTTGGGTAGCTCCTACAATGAGCAGTTCTTC
-,-,TRBJ2-2,TRBV29-1,CSVDSPLTGELFF,TGCAGCGTTGACTCGCCCCTAACCGGGGAGCTGTTTTTT
-,-,TRBJ2-3,TRBV18,CASSPWSTGRELLNTQYF,TGTGCCAGCTCACCATGGAGCACAGGGCGGGAGTTGCTCAATACGCAGTATTTT
TRBD1,-,TRBJ2-7,TRBV29-1,CSVYRGEYEQYF,TGCAGCGTATACAGGGGAGAATACGAGCAGTACTTC
-,-,TRBJ2-2,TRBV15,CATSRDRGSTGELFF,TGTGCCACCAGCAGAGATCGGGGAAGCACCGGGGAGCTGTTTTTT
TRBD1,few,TRBJ2-5,TRBV28,CASSTRTGEETQYF,TGTGCCAGCAGTACCCGGACAGGGGAGGAGACCCAGTACTTC
-,-,TRBJ2-5,TRBV29-1,CSVEAPSFKPPPQETQYF,TGCAGCGTTGAAGCTCCGTCGTTTAAGCCCCCCCCACAAGAGACCCAGTACTTC
-,few,TRBJ2-1,TRBV29-1,CSVVGLGEQFF,TGCAGCGTTGTGGGGTTGGGGGAGCAGTTCTTC
-,once,TRBJ1-1,TRBV29-1,CSVSGGAENTEAFF,TGCAGCGTTAGCGGGGGCGCAGAGAACACTGAAGCTTTCTTT
-,few,TRBJ2-1,TRBV29-1,CSGEAEYEQFF,TGCAGCGGAGAAGCGGAGTATGAGCAGTTCTTC
-,few,TRBJ2-1,TRBV28,CASSPPTTEQFF,TGTGCCAGCAGCCCTCCTACCACGGAGCAGTTCTTC
-,-,TRBJ2-3,TRBV27,CASILGDTQYF,TGTGCCAGCATCCTTGGAGATACGCAGTATTTT
-,-,TRBJ1-2,TRBV7-9,CASSLGGEVDGYTF,TGTGCCAGCAGCTTAGGAGGGGAAGTAGATGGCTACACCTTC
TRBD2,-,TRBJ2-5,TRBV30,CAWNQRDQLYQETQYF,TGTGCCTGGAACCAGCGGGACCAACTATATCAAGAGACCCAGTACTTC
-,-,TRBJ2-1,TRBV29-1,CSVEQYNEQFF,TGCAGCGTCGAACAGTACAATGAGCAGTTCTTC
TRBD2,-,TRBJ2-1,TRBV15,CATSRRGLAGVNEQFF,TGTGCCACCAGCCGCCGAGGACTAGCGGGAGTAAATGAGCAGTTCTTC
-,-,TRBJ1-2,TRBV29-1,CSVEEYGRRSYGYTF,TGCAGCGTTGAAGAGTATGGCAGGCGTAGCTATGGCTACACCTTC
TRBD2,few,TRBJ2-7,TRBV29-1,CSVVLAENYEQYF,TGCAGCGTTGTACTAGCGGAGAACTACGAGCAGTACTTC
-,few,TRBJ1-2,TRBV29-1,CSVPSPALVDGYTF,TGCAGCGTTCCTTCCCCCGCCCTTGTCGATGGCTACACCTTC
-,-,TRBJ2-5,TRBV7-9,CASSSITRHGGETQYF,TGTGCCAGCAGCTCAATTACGCGACATGGAGGGGAGACCCAGTACTTC
-,-,TRBJ1-6,TRBV27,CASSRGGSPLHF,TGTGCCAGCAGTCGAGGGGGGTCACCCCTCCACTTT